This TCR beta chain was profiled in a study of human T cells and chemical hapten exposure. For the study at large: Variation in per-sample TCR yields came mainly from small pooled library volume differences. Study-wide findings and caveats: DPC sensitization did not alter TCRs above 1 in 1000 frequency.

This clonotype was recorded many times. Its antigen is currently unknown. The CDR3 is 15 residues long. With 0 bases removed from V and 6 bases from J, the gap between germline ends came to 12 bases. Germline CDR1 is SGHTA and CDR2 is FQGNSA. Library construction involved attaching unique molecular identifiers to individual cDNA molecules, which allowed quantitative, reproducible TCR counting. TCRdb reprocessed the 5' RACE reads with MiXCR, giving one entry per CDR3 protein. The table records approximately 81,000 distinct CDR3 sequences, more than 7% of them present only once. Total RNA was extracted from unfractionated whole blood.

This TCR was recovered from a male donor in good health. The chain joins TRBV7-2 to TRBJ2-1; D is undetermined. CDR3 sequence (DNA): TGTGCCAGCAGCTTAGCATTAGGTAGCCTCAATGAGCAGTTCTTC. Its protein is CASSLALGSLNEQFF.